This record covers a single T cell receptor (beta chain). The data originate from a study of shared clonotypes between healthy human individuals. Data came from immunoSEQ multiplex PCR; TCRdb stores just in-frame clones and leaves some out. The table has about 2.4 million clones, approximately 93% seen once. CDR1 and CDR2 from the germline V gene are SGHTA and FQGNSA. The ends were cut back, 3 bases at V and 4 bases at J, with 10 bases in the middle. The CDR3 covers 14 residues. This sequence was found in a young man in good health. Some clones in this sample may be carry-over from other donors' samples. Sequences were obtained from naive CD4+ T cells from PBMCs. Described subset: CD45RA+ positively selected. The chain employs TRBV7-2 and TRBJ2-1; D gene unclear. Here the CDR3 reads CASSLAGRYNEQFF. CDR3 sequence (DNA): TGTGCCAGCAGCTTGGCCGGGCGGTACAATGAGCAGTTCTTC.